These T cell receptor beta chains were read from a single sample in a study of vaccination effects on CD4 cells after COVID-19. The table came from immunoSEQ multiplex PCR; TCRdb's copy has only in-frame clones and leaves some out. The sample records some 30,000 clones, roughly 60% being singletons. No antigen has been identified for these receptors. The sample consisted of CD4+ T cells from PBMCs cultured with SARS-CoV-2 spike peptides, taken after COVID-19 vaccination. These receptors came from a human donor who received a COVID-19 vaccine. CDR3s leave out the opening cysteine and the closing phenylalanine or tryptophan. A D gene is named only where the DNA matches it firmly.

v_call	d_call	j_call	cdr3_aa
TRBV5-4	TRBD2	TRBJ2-5	ASSFPSGGAGETQY
TRBV6-5	TRBD1	TRBJ2-3	ASITGGYLDTQY
TRBV3-1/TRBV3-2	.	TRBJ1-2	ASSQGGGGSRGYT
TRBV12-3/TRBV12-4	.	TRBJ2-7	ASSLFEGLEQY
TRBV2	.	TRBJ2-1	ASTLGMNNEQF
TRBV10-3	.	TRBJ2-6	AISGNSGANVLT
TRBV19	TRBD2	TRBJ2-5	ASSLAGALETQY
TRBV5-1	.	TRBJ2-7	ASSLHATYEQY
TRBV6-6	.	TRBJ1-2	ASTVHREYYGYT
TRBV7-8	.	TRBJ1-2	ASSVVTQDYGYT
TRBV18	TRBD1	TRBJ1-2	ASSPGQGLGYT
TRBV29-1	.	TRBJ2-1	SVAPWTVSYNEQF
TRBV6-4	TRBD1	TRBJ1-2	ASSRTGDYGYT
TRBV10-3	TRBD2	TRBJ2-1	AISGRGPSNEQF
TRBV5-1	TRBD1	TRBJ2-3	ASHPGQGVSDTQY
TRBV7-2	.	TRBJ2-3	ASSPQGRGRLSDTQY
TRBV18	.	TRBJ2-7	ASSFGAYEQY
TRBV6-4	TRBD1	TRBJ1-1	ASSAGQRNTEAF
TRBV11-2	TRBD2	TRBJ2-1	ASRSRTSGNYNEQF
TRBV29-1	.	TRBJ2-3	SVEEYEVSTDTQY
TRBV12-5	.	TRBJ1-3	ASGAGGGVGNTIY
TRBV10-2	.	TRBJ1-2	ASSESTPGLGYGYT
TRBV6-5	TRBD1	TRBJ1-2	ASGTDMGYGYT
TRBV29-1	.	TRBJ1-3	SVKEGNTIY
TRBV24-1	.	TRBJ2-1	ATSVQNEQF
TRBV6-5	.	TRBJ1-5	ATTWGREQPQH
TRBV29-1	.	TRBJ1-1	SVVGDRSTEAF
TRBV11-3	.	TRBJ2-1	ASSLAGGSYNEQF
TRBV4-2	TRBD2	TRBJ2-5	ASSRPGLATQETQY
TRBV28	.	TRBJ1-6	ASSLVSGGNSPLH
TRBV6-1	TRBD1	TRBJ1-2	ASSETGDYGYT
TRBV5-1	.	TRBJ2-7	ASSEDPRAYEQY
TRBV7-9	.	TRBJ2-3	ASSFWSLLSGILADTQY
TRBV29-1	TRBD1	TRBJ2-5	SVPGQGYQETQY
TRBV3-1/TRBV3-2	.	TRBJ1-5	ASSQDIGAWQPQH
TRBV6-5	.	TRBJ2-2	ASSYRENTGELF
TRBV6-4	.	TRBJ1-5	ASRSARTNHYSNQPQH
TRBV19	.	TRBJ1-5	ASSIVGGNQPQH
TRBV7-9	.	TRBJ1-6	ASSLRNSPLH
TRBV5-1	.	TRBJ1-2	ASSLSDPERDGYT
TRBV18	TRBD1	TRBJ2-2	ASSPSGTGTGELF
TRBV7-8	.	TRBJ1-5	ASSLARGGYQPQH
TRBV20-1	.	TRBJ1-1	SASAGAGGYTEAF
TRBV5-1	TRBD2	TRBJ2-3	ASSALAGGNTDTQY
TRBV27	.	TRBJ1-3	ASSLNREGSGNTIY
TRBV3-1/TRBV3-2	TRBD2	TRBJ2-5	ASSRSPSGEGTQY
TRBV5-6	.	TRBJ1-6	ASRERRWGYNSPLH
TRBV5-6	TRBD1	TRBJ1-1	ASRGQGNTEAF
TRBV29-1	TRBD1	TRBJ2-7	SVEDRGYEQY
TRBV7-6	TRBD2	TRBJ2-7	ASSGSGNYEQY
TRBV5-5	TRBD1	TRBJ2-3	ASSFMGQQSTDTQY
TRBV7-2	.	TRBJ1-5	ASSLVGVSSNQPQH
TRBV10-2	TRBD1	TRBJ1-1	ASSDGAGGNTEAF
TRBV7-2	.	TRBJ1-1	ASSHRDTEAF
TRBV10-1	.	TRBJ1-2	ASRADEGSGYT
TRBV30	.	TRBJ2-7	AWTKQGPDEQY